These 27 T cell receptor beta chains were sequenced from one sample in a study of T cells expressing NK-cell markers. Each CDR3 protein gets one entry in TCRdb, which reprocessed the 5' RACE reads and gives no DNA. The table lists about 300,000 distinct CDR3 sequences, with about 4.2% in the top ten. Sequenced sample: blood T cells: a sorted CD56 or NKG2C T cell subset, CD4+ or CD8+ T cells, or bulk PBMC T cells (not recorded which). These TCRs come from a woman between 18 and 70 years old in good health.

The rearrangement links TRBV20-1 to TRBJ1-5; checking the TCRdb D call of TRBD1 is not possible without DNA. The CDR3 extends over 12 amino acids. Germline V gene lookup returns CDR1 DFQATT and CDR2 SNEGSKA (reference sequence). CDR3 residues: CSASGTNQPQHF.

The chain couples TRBV12-3 or TRBV12-4 to TRBJ2-1; there is no DNA to check the TCRdb D call of TRBD1. This CDR3 contains 15 residues. This CDR3 is CASSFGTGGSDEQFF.

The rearrangement joins TRBV29-1 to TRBJ2-5; TCRdb reports TRBD1, a call that lacks DNA to check it against. Germline CDR1 reads SQVTM; CDR2 reads ANQGSEA. The CDR3 has 12 residues. The CDR3 sequence: CSGWDREETQYF.

The chain couples TRBV7-8 to TRBJ1-4. CDR1 and CDR2 from the germline V gene are SGHVS and FQNEAQ. CDR3 length: 11 amino acids. The CDR3 is CASSTNEKLFF.

The V gene is TRBV10-3, the J gene TRBJ2-1; no DNA is available, so the TRBD2 call from TCRdb remains unchecked. Germline V gene data show CDR1 as ENHRY and CDR2 as SYGVKD. The CDR3 has 12 residues. The CDR3 region is CAIRASGSEQFF.

The V gene is TRBV12-3 or TRBV12-4, the J gene TRBJ2-3; lacking DNA, the TRBD1 call made by TCRdb goes unchecked. The CDR3 extends over 16 amino acids. CDR3: CASSLLGGPSTDTQYF.

The chain combines TRBV19 with TRBJ2-7; TCRdb returns TRBD2, unconfirmable since there is no DNA. CDR1 and CDR2 from the germline V gene are LNHDA and SQIVND (reference sequence). The CDR3 is 14 residues long. The CDR3 sequence: CASSASGRGNEQYF.

The chain uses TRBV6-1 and TRBJ2-2; TCRdb names TRBD2, which stays unverified in the absence of DNA. There are 17 residues in the CDR3. The germline gives CDR1 MNHNS, CDR2 SASEGT. The CDR3 here is CASRPLWAGANTGELFF.

The gene calls are TRBV12-3 or TRBV12-4 and TRBJ1-1; the D call from TCRdb, TRBD1, cannot be confirmed without DNA. CDR3 size: 15 residues. The CDR3 protein is CASSPGFRKNTEAFF.

The chain links TRBV20-1 to TRBJ2-7; the D call from TCRdb, TRBD2, cannot be confirmed without DNA. Germline V gene data show CDR1 as DFQATT and CDR2 as SNEGSKA (reference sequence). The CDR3 covers 15 residues. The CDR3 loop is CSARGGGQNVREQYF.

This chain links TRBV7-2 with TRBJ1-4; TCRdb's D call of TRBD1 is untestable without DNA. Germline CDR1 reads SGHTA; CDR2 reads FQGNSA. The CDR3 contains 15 residues. Here the CDR3 reads CASSSTGDRFEKLFF.

This chain joins TRBV29-1 and TRBJ2-7. The germline gives CDR1 SQVTM, CDR2 ANQGSEA. The CDR3 runs to 12 residues. The CDR3: CSVEGGVGEQYF.

V is TRBV5-6 and J is TRBJ2-3; with no DNA, the TCRdb D assignment of TRBD1 cannot be verified. Germline assignment: CDR1 SGHDT and CDR2 YYEEEE. This CDR3 region has 16 residues. The CDR3 region is CASSLWWGGRTDTQYF.

The genes are TRBV20-1 and TRBJ2-1; without DNA, the TCRdb call of TRBD2 cannot be checked. This CDR3 spans 13 amino acids. Germline assignment: CDR1 DFQATT and CDR2 SNEGSKA (reference sequence). The chain's CDR3 is CSARASGYNEQFF.

The gene calls are TRBV29-1 and TRBJ2-5; TCRdb's assignment of TRBD1 cannot be checked, as there is no DNA. Per germline, CDR1 SQVTM and CDR2 ANQGSEA. The CDR3 length is 13 residues. CDR3 in amino acids: CSVDLGRQETQYF.

This rearrangement joins TRBV20-1 to TRBJ2-7; TCRdb designates TRBD1, a call that cannot be tested without DNA. This CDR3 is 14 amino acids long. CDR1 DFQATT and CDR2 SNEGSKA come from the germline V gene (reference sequence). The CDR3 region is CSARWAGIPYEQYF.

V and J are TRBV5-1 and TRBJ2-3. Germline CDR1 is SGHRS and CDR2 is YFSETQ. The CDR3 spans 15 residues. This CDR3 is CASSLAWPGTDTQYF.

The gene calls are TRBV10-3 and TRBJ1-1. The CDR3 spans 14 residues. CDR1 and CDR2 (germline): ENHRY, SYGVKD. CDR3: CAISDSGGTAEAFF.

The V and J genes are TRBV6-5 and TRBJ2-7; TCRdb selects TRBD1, and the lack of DNA leaves this call unchecked. Germline lookup yields CDR1 MNHEY and CDR2 SVGAGI. This CDR3 comprises 14 residues. CDR3 loop: CASSYGTDSYEQYF.

The V gene is TRBV28, the J gene TRBJ2-7. The CDR3 is 12 amino acids. Germline V gene data show CDR1 as MDHEN and CDR2 as SYDVKM. CDR3 loop: CASRKDQIQQYF.

This sequence joins TRBV10-3 and TRBJ2-3; there is no DNA to check the TCRdb D call of TRBD1. The CDR3 contains 13 residues. CDR1 ENHRY and CDR2 SYGVKD come from the germline V gene. The CDR3 is CAISGGSRDTQYF.

The gene calls are TRBV12-3 or TRBV12-4 and TRBJ2-3. The CDR3 is 14 amino acids. This CDR3 is CASSPSSRTDTQYF.

V is TRBV12-3 or TRBV12-4 and J is TRBJ2-1; TCRdb lists TRBD1, though no DNA is available to test this call. The CDR3 contains 14 residues. CDR3 amino acids: CASSFVEGEIEQFF.

The chain links TRBV7-9 to TRBJ2-1; the TCRdb D gene call, TRBD1, has no DNA to confirm it. This CDR3 is built from 15 residues. Germline V gene lookup returns CDR1 SEHNR and CDR2 FQNEAQ (reference sequence). The CDR3 is CASSFYRDRVNEQFF.

The V call is TRBV10-3, the J call TRBJ2-1. The germline gives CDR1 ENHRY, CDR2 SYGVKD. The CDR3 is made up of 14 amino acids. The CDR3: CAISESSLYNEQFF.

The CDR3 here is CSAPAAERETGEQYF. The V and J genes are TRBV20-1 and TRBJ2-7; with no DNA, the TCRdb D assignment of TRBD2 cannot be verified. Germline loops: CDR1 DFQATT, CDR2 SNEGSKA (reference sequence). There are 15 residues in the CDR3.

The J gene is TRBJ2-2, the V gene TRBV9; with no DNA, the TCRdb D assignment of TRBD1 cannot be verified. Germline CDR1 reads SGDLS; CDR2 reads YYNGEE. The CDR3 loop spans 13 amino acids. The CDR3 region is CASSSRATGELFF.